This T cell receptor (beta chain) was sequenced during a study of vaccination effects on CD4 cells after COVID-19 (dated by TCRdb to about 2022). In the study overall: Each participant got two doses of an mRNA SARS-CoV-2 vaccine, either BNT162b2 or mRNA-1273. Cultures from other donors in the study were sequenced with the Oncomine TCR Beta short-read assay on an Illumina iSeq 100. In both COVID-19 convalescent patients and infection-naive vaccine recipients, the study compared SARS-CoV-2 spike-specific CD4+ TCR repertoires from before mRNA vaccination with those from after it. Altogether, some 11 COVID-19 convalescent patients and 4 SARS-CoV-2-naive healthy vaccine recipients made up the full study.

The CDR3 spans 15 residues, from the cysteine through the phenylalanine. Only the CDR3 region is kept as DNA, spanning 45 bases read in frame from base 1. CDR1 and CDR2 are drawn from the germline V gene: MNHEY, SVGAGI. Relative to germline, V is 8 bases shorter and J is 3 bases shorter, with 14 bases between their ends. The ViraFEST assay stimulated PBMC with viral peptide pools and then used TCR sequencing to identify antigen-specific CD4+ T cell clonotypes by expansion. After 10 days of culture, CD4+ T cells were isolated with the EasySep CD4+ T cell isolation kit. Negative nucleocapsid antibody results before and after vaccination confirmed that the healthy vaccine recipients had no prior SARS-CoV-2 infection. Each well held roughly 2 million PBMC cultured in IMDM containing approximately 5.2% human AB serum, approximately 10 IU/ml IL-2 and gentamicin, along with about 10 ug/ml peptides. On days 3 and 7, half of the culture medium was replaced with fresh IL-2-containing medium. Unless otherwise noted, each peptide stimulation condition was cultured in triplicate wells. Using Ficoll-Paque Plus gradient centrifugation, PBMC were separated from whole blood and then either used fresh or cryopreserved at -140C. Overlapping peptide pools spanned the spike proteins of SARS-CoV-2 and the common cold coronaviruses HCoV-NL63, HCoV-OC43 and HCoV-229E. The QIAamp micro DNA kit was used to extract genomic DNA from the cultured CD4+ T cells.

The library came from the immunoSEQ multiplex PCR assay. DNA from the cultured and isolated CD4+ T cells underwent TCR beta CDR3 sequencing. From the authors' description of their analysis: Non-productive TCR sequences were discarded, and reads were trimmed to the CDR3 region, with only CDR3s of 7 or more amino acids retained. The MANAFEST web app was used to identify antigen-specific clonotypes by comparing expansion in peptide wells with expansion in reference cultures. For clones to be considered positive, expansion at FDR<0.05 versus reference and all other wells, an odds ratio above 5, and a frequency above 0.1% in two replicate wells were required. A clonotype was called cross-reactive if it was significantly expanded both in SARS-CoV-2 spike wells and in at least one common cold coronavirus spike condition. Using the stringdist R package, CDR3 similarity was measured by Levenshtein distance, and unrooted trees were constructed with ape in R 3.6.1. This immuneACCESS table, as held by TCRdb, lists in-frame sequences with V and J called but not all clones. Of the missing ones, under half trace to an unresolved V gene in checked studies; the others have no known cause. The V and J calls and clone size are taken from that table; D and trimming were inferred from the DNA. This sample comprises about 41,000 clones, about two thirds of them detected only once. The top ten constitute about 25% of the sample.

Overall results and qualifications from the work: The study was limited by a small number of convalescent patients, and early post-infection timepoints were lacking. In healthy vaccine recipients, vaccine-induced clones were almost all SARS-CoV-2 mono-reactive, with only 1 of 255 cross-reactive with common cold coronaviruses. Clones induced by infection and clones induced by vaccination both contracted markedly at late timepoints after vaccination, which fits with T cell responses waning over time.

This clone appeared a few times. Its binding antigen is unknown. The input lacks base qualities; no much larger clone sits a single base away. The clonotype comes from a human donor who received a COVID-19 vaccine. This specimen consisted of CD4+ T cells from PBMCs cultured with HCoV-OC43 spike peptides, obtained before COVID-19 vaccination. The meaning of the sample's cell subset or site label: HCoV-OC43 spike overlapping peptide pool stimulation. Recombination joined TRBV6-5 with TRBJ1-6; the D gene is perhaps TRBD1, from 5 matching bases. The CDR3 in this case is CASGQGINYNSPLHF. The nucleotide sequence is TGTGCCAGCGGACAAGGCATAAACTATAATTCACCCCTCCACTTT.